This TCR beta chain originates from a study of cytomegalovirus exposure and HLA in healthy donors. Regarding the study as a whole: In vitro testing confirmed three CMV-associated chains as specific for CMV antigens.

Vbeta (60) and Jbeta (13) primers were used in the PCR. The table came from immunoSEQ multiplex PCR; TCRdb's copy has only in-frame clones and leaves some out. The repertoire holds 85,000 to 110,000 clones, with approximately 79% as singletons. V was trimmed by 6 bases and J by 4 bases, leaving 18 bases between them. In germline, CDR1 is MDHEN, CDR2 SYDVKM. The CDR3 sequence is 15 residues long. A word on this clone: What it recognizes is unknown.

V gene TRBV28 combines with J gene TRBJ2-5; D perhaps matches TRBD2 (5 bases). The sample comprised PBMCs. The TCR was taken from a man aged 45-60 years in good health and CMV-seropositive. CDR3 bases: TGTGCCAGCAGCCTACCCCGAGGGTACGGAGAGACCCAGTACTTC. It specifies CASSLPRGYGETQYF.